The text below deals with one T cell receptor (beta chain). The CDR3 sequence is 16 residues long. The germline CDR1 and CDR2 sequences are MDHEN and SYDVKM. Trimming took off 5 bases at V and 1 base at J, with 17 bases between the two ends. The data were produced by immunoSEQ multiplex PCR, yet TCRdb's version contains in-frame clones alone and is incomplete. The sample includes about 480,000 clones, 75% to 85% seen only once; the top ten take 10% to 15%. The data originate from a study of shared clonotypes between healthy human individuals. The source of this sequence is a woman between 35 and 50 years old in good health. Some clones in this sample may be carry-over from other donors' samples. The chain employs TRBV28 and TRBJ2-5; no definite D call. Sequencing was performed on PBMCs. CDR3 sequence (DNA): TGTGCCAGCAGTCGGATAGCAGTCCTTATCCAAGAGACCCAGTACTTC. Residues: CASSRIAVLIQETQYF.